This T cell receptor beta chain is from a study of T cell responses to AZD1222 COVID-19 vaccine. Study information: Second-dose groups at about 4 or about 12 weeks were pooled. Overall study findings and caveats: Baseline seropositivity characterized only a handful of AZD1222 recipients.

The protocol was immunoSEQ multiplex PCR, while the TCRdb copy is restricted to in-frame clones and leaves out a portion. Here the sample spans about 140,000 clones, 75% to 90% being singletons. The V gene's germline CDR1 is LGHDT and CDR2 YNNKEL (reference sequence). The CDR3 loop spans 14 amino acids. V lost 6 bases and J lost 2; bases outside the gene matches: 5. Turning to this clone: Its antigen remains unidentified.

This chain uses TRBV3-1 (or the pseudogene TRBV3-2) with TRBJ2-5; 8 bases map to TRBD1. This TCR was sampled from an adult in good health. The sample here was peripheral blood, taken on day 0 of AZD1222 vaccination. The CDR3 nucleotides are TGTGCCAGCAGTCGCGGACAGGGACAAGAGACCCAGTACTTC. Protein sequence: CASSRGQGQETQYF.